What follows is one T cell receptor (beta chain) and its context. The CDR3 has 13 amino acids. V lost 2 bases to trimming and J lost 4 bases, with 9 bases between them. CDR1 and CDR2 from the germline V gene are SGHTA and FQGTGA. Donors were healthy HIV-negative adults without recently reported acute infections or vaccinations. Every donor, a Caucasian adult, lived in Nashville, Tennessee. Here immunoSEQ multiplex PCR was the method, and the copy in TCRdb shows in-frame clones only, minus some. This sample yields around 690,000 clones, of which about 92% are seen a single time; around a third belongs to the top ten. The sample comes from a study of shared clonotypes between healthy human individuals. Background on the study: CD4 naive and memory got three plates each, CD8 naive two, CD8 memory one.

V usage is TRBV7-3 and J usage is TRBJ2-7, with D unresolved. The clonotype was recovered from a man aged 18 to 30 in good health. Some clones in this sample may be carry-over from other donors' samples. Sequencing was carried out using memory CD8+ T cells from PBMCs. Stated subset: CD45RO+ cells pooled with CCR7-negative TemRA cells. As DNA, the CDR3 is TGTGCCAGCAGCTTAGGCCCCCTATACGAGCAGTACTTC. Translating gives CASSLGPLYEQYF.